Below are 6 T cell receptor beta chains sequenced from a single sample in a study of regulatory T cells in long-lasting Graves disease. Time point specified: newly diagnosed GD, antithyroid drugs for less than 3 months. From RNA extracted from PBMCs, the TCR library was made. Construction of the TCR beta libraries employed iRepertoire HTBI primers in conjunction with Arm-PCR of CDR3 regions. TCRdb called the multiplex PCR reads again in MiXCR, with one record for every CDR3 protein. Found here are about 540,000 distinct CDR3 sequences, roughly 13% of them singletons; the top ten hold about 9.1%. This same sample was also part of a study on T cells in Graves' hyperthyroidism and ophthalmopathy.

The sequenced sample was peripheral blood mononuclear cells (PBMCs), obtained at new diagnosis, from a patient treated with antithyroid drugs. These receptors originate from a man in his thirties or forties with Graves disease.

This clonotype was observed many times. J is TRBJ1-1 and V is TRBV7-9; 7 bases are a match to TRBD1. The V gene's germline CDR1 is SEHNR and CDR2 FQNEAQ (reference sequence). The trim removed 7 bases at V and 1 base at J, leaving 9 bases unmatched. This CDR3 contains 15 residues. CDR3 region: CASIPRDRSNTEAFF. Here the CDR3 DNA reads TGTGCCAGCATCCCCCGGGACAGATCGAACACTGAAGCTTTCTTT.

This clonotype came up many times. This chain joins TRBV28 and TRBJ2-2, with D possibly matching TRBD1 (6 bases). Germline assignment: CDR1 MDHEN and CDR2 SYDVKM. The CDR3 loop spans 15 amino acids. Trimming removed 6 bases at V and 4 bases at J, with 15 bases between. CDR3 sequence reads: CASSRWTRGTGELFF. The CDR3 nucleotides read TGTGCCAGCAGCAGATGGACCAGGGGCACCGGGGAGCTGTTTTTT. Combining the CDR3 with reference TRBV28 and TRBJ2-2 gives the whole variable domain DVKVTQSSRYLVKRTGEKVFLECVQDMDHENMFWYRQDPGLGLRLIYFSYDVKMKEKGDIPEGYSVSREKKERFSLILESASTNQTSMYLCASSRWTRGTGELFFGEGSRLTVL.

This clonotype has a handful of counts. The genes are TRBV3-1 and TRBJ1-3; D is unresolved. Germline V gene sequence: CDR1 LGHDT, CDR2 YNNKEL (reference sequence). V shed 0 bases and J shed 8 bases, with 11 bases lying between them. CDR3 length: 14 amino acids. The CDR3 region has the DNA TGTGCCAGCAGCCAAGAGGGTTCCGGATACACCATATATTTT. It translates to CASSQEGSGYTIYF. The full variable domain, with the rest looked up from reference TRBV3-1 and TRBJ1-3, is DTAVSQTPKYLVTQMGNDKSIKCEQNLGHDTMYWYKQDSKKFLKIMFSYNNKELIINETVPNRFSPKSPDKAHLNLHINSLELGDSAVYFCASSQEGSGYTIYFGEGSWLTVV.

As for this clonotype: The junction does not match germline at one end; this may be a read error. The rearrangement links TRBV12-3 or TRBV12-4 to TRBJ2-7; 7 positions match TRBD2. This CDR3 is built from 14 residues. CDR3 DNA: TGCGCCAGCAGCCCCACTAGCGCCAACTACGAGCAGTACTTC. Encoded protein: CASSPTSANYEQYF.

This chain uses TRBV5-1 with TRBJ1-4, with D hard to call. The CDR3 has 16 residues. Germline loops: CDR1 SGHRS, CDR2 YFSETQ. Trimming took off 4 bases at V and 7 bases at J, with 20 bases between the two ends. CDR3 in amino acids: CASSPWVDQPSEKLFF. The CDR3 DNA follows: TGCGCCAGCAGCCCTTGGGTCGACCAGCCGAGTGAAAAACTGTTTTTT.

There are many counts of this clonotype. V usage is TRBV5-1 and J usage is TRBJ2-1, with D possibly matching TRBD2 (6 bases). V was clipped by 0 bases and J by 0 bases, with 10 bases between them. This CDR3 has 16 amino acids. Germline loops: CDR1 SGHRS, CDR2 YFSETQ. In DNA, the CDR3 is TGCGCCAGCAGCTTGGTGGGGGGACCCTCCTACAATGAGCAGTTCTTC. It yields the protein CASSLVGGPSYNEQFF.